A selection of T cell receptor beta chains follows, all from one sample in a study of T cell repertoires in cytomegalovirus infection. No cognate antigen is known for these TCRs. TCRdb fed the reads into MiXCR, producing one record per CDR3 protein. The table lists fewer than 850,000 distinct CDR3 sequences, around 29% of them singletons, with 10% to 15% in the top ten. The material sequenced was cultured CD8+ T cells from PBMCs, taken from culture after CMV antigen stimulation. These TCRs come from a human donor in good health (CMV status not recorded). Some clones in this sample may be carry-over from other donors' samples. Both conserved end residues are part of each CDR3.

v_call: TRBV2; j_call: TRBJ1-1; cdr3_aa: CASSDSGLNTEAFF
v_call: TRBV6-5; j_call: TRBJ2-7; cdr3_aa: CASSYSASGGLEQYF
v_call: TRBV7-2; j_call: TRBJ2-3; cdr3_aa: CASSNSGGAGDTQYF
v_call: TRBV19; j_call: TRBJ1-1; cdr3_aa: CASSSYPGMNTEAFF
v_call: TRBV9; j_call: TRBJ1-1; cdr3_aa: CASSGGAKAEAFF
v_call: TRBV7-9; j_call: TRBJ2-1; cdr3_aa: CASSLGLDNEQFF
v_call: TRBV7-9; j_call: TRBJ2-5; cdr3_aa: CASSLGGGAWTQYF
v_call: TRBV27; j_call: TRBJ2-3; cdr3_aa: CASSLRGPRDTQYF
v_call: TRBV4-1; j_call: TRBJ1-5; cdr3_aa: CASSTGAGQPQHF
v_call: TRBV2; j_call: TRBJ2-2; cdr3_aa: CASTPPLAGGGDGELFF
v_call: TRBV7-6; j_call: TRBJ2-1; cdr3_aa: CASSPDGGGFRVNEQFF
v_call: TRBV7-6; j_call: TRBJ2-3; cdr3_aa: CASSLARRGGFADTQYF
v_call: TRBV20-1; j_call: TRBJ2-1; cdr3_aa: CSAEKGYEQFF
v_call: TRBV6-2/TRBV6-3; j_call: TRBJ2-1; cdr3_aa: CASSPSGGNNEQFF
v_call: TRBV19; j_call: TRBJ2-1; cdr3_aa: CASSIRRLYNEQFF
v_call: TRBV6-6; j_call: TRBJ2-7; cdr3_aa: CASRMAGGTYEQYF
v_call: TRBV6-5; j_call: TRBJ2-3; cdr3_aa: CASSYSSPGQGYTDTQYF
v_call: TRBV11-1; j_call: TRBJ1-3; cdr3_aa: CASSPGLGNTIYF
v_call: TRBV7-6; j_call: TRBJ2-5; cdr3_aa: CASSLASRNQYF
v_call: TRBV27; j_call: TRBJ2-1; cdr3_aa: CASSSAGPLLNEQFF
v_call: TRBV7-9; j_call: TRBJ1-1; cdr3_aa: CASSTRQNTEAFF
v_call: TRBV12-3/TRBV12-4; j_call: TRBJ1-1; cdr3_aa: CASRVRLGALDTEAFF
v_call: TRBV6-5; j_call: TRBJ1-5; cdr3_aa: CASSYGRPHEQPQHF
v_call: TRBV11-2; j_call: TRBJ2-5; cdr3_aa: CASTVGRGLLGETQYF
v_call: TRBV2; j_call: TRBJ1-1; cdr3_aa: CARTENTEAFF